One sample yielded the 5 T cell receptor beta chains listed below, sequenced in a study of T cells after yellow fever vaccination (dated 2019 in TCRdb). The library was produced with 5' RACE. The listed sequencing device is Illumina HiSeq 2500. TCRdb trimmed public reads at Q25 via fastp, called clones via MiXCR and kept in-frame beta chains. All rows with the same CDR3 protein become a single entry with the most common DNA and genes. This sample has approximately 69,000 distinct CDR3 sequences in its table, and about 6% of those were observed once. The ten biggest clones cover 2.2% of the sample. The intended sense of this specimen's treatment or condition label: live attenuated yellow fever vaccine strain. The sequenced sample was CD4+ T cells sorted from PBMCs, obtained roughly 14 days after the first yellow fever vaccination. All receptors derive from a man younger than 35 who received the YFV17D yellow fever vaccine.

This clonotype occurred many times. The chain recombines TRBV20-1 with TRBJ1-1, with D possibly being TRBD1 (5 bases). The CDR3 is 15 amino acids. In germline, CDR1 is DFQATT, CDR2 SNEGSKA (reference sequence). V was pared by 1 base and J by 4 bases, with 16 bases between. The CDR3 loop reads CSARVGGGVSTEAFF. In nucleotides, the CDR3 is TGCAGTGCTAGAGTAGGTGGGGGGGTGAGCACTGAAGCTTTCTTT.

This clonotype was detected ten times or more. CDR3 in DNA: TGTGCCAGCAGCTTAGACAGGGGGAGCACAGATACGCAGTATTTT. Amino acids: CASSLDRGSTDTQYF. This sequence joins TRBV7-2 and TRBJ2-3, with 8 bases matching TRBD1. V lost 1 base, J lost 0 bases, and 0 bases stayed unmatched. Germline V CDR1 and CDR2: SGHTA, FQGNSA. The CDR3 contains 15 residues.

This clonotype was observed at least ten times. This chain uses TRBV9 with TRBJ1-2, with D unclear. This CDR3 spans 13 amino acids. Per germline, CDR1 SGDLS and CDR2 YYNGEE. V lost 1 base and J 8 bases, leaving 12 bases between the germline ends. Here the CDR3 DNA reads TGTGCCAGCAGCGTACCCGGGTGGAACGGCTACACCTTC. Protein: CASSVPGWNGYTF. Complete variable domain (other parts from reference TRBV9 and TRBJ1-2): DSGVTQTPKHLITATGQRVTLRCSPRSGDLSVYWYQQSLDQGLQFLIQYYNGEERAKGNILERFSAQQFPDLHSELNLSSLELGDSALYFCASSVPGWNGYTFGSGTRLTVV.

Many counts were recorded for this clonotype. The chain uses TRBV6-5 and TRBJ1-6, with TRBD1 as a possible D gene (5 bases). The germline V and J ends were trimmed by 8 bases and 6 bases, with 20 bases remaining between them. The CDR3 is made up of 16 amino acids. CDR1 is MNHEY, CDR2 SVGAGI, per germline. The CDR3 bases are TGTGCCAGCCGGGCTGGGTTCGGGGGATTTAATTCACCCCTCCACTTT. Translation: CASRAGFGGFNSPLHF.

At least ten counts were recorded for this clonotype. J is TRBJ2-1 and V is TRBV28; D not resolved. This CDR3 is 12 amino acids long. Germline CDR1 is MDHEN and CDR2 is SYDVKM. V gave up 5 bases and J gave up 9 bases, with 11 bases separating them. The CDR3 here is CASSTPGREQFF. CDR3 nucleotide sequence: TGTGCCAGCAGTACACCAGGACGTGAGCAGTTCTTC.